Below, one T cell receptor beta chain is given with its context. It lacks a known antigen. No much larger clonotype is one base removed from it; base qualities were not supplied. Genomic DNA was extracted from sorted cells with the QIAGEN DNeasy Blood and Tissue Kit for TCRbeta CDR3 sequencing. High-throughput TCRbeta CDR3 sequencing, which included PCR amplification with bias correction and internal controls, was done commercially through immunoSEQ. From the authors' description of their analysis: Unique productive TCRbeta sequences were defined by CDR3 nucleotide sequence where primers matched, otherwise by CDR3 amino acid sequence with Vbeta and Jbeta genes. To correct sorting error, sequences shared between sorted populations at a frequency ratio of 2:1 or less were removed; the rest were assigned to the higher population. Sequences were defined as donor-reactive when expanded at least 5-fold in CFSE-low cells versus unstimulated cells and present at a frequency of at least 0.01% in CFSE-low cells. Repertoire divergence was quantified by Jensen-Shannon divergence calculated from the top 100 TCRbeta sequences ranked by frequency. For samples with multiple sequencing runs, sorting error was corrected separately for each run before the runs were pooled. Entries here come from immuneACCESS through TCRdb and include only in-frame sequences with V and J called. Some clones fail to appear in such tables; in the studies checked, an unresolved V gene covers under half of the shortfall, and the cause of the remainder is unknown. Clone size and V and J calls were adopted from that table, with D and trimming inferred from the DNA. This sample has about 46,000 clones in its table, and about 90% of those were observed once. The ten largest clones take up about 0.71% of the sample.

The sample comes from a study of Tregs in tolerant kidney transplant recipients (dated by TCRdb to between 2018 and 2021). General notes on the study: TCRbeta sequencing was used in the study to identify donor-specific regulatory T cells before combined kidney and bone marrow transplantation, and the identified cells were then tracked after transplant. TCRbeta repertoire sequencing was used in a few healthy controls to compare several methods for expanding Tregs specific for an allogeneic donor.

Overall study results and their limits: Expanding Tregs with activated donor B cells appeared to identify the most biologically relevant and donor-specific TCRbeta repertoire. Biological reproducibility was not directly assessed, although technical replication error appeared to be minimal. The study was constrained by small patient numbers, and validation of the findings is required in larger populations and under other immunosuppression protocols.

The CDR3, from cysteine to phenylalanine, totals 19 residues. Solely the CDR3 DNA is kept, with 57 bases framed from the first base. Clipping removes 5 bases from V and 0 bases from J, with 8 as the unmatched junction base count. CDR1 MNHEY and CDR2 SMNVEV are derived from the germline V gene (reference sequence). Thawed PBMCs were FACS-sorted into unstimulated Tregs (CD4+CD25+CD127-), CD4+ non-Tregs (CD4+CD25-), CD4 cells and CD8 cells. Thawed PBMCs were rested overnight at 37 degrees C with 150 to 200 IU/ml IL-2 before Treg sorting. Blood from healthy controls was obtained either as purchased buffy coats or from healthy volunteers. Healthy control blood was processed to PBMCs with a Ficoll density gradient and then cryopreserved, whereas patient PBMCs were collected both before and after transplant.

Sequencing used Tregs from blood. The TCR originated in a human donor in good health. The rearrangement combines TRBV27 with TRBJ2-1; TRBD2 fits 15 bases in the junction. The CDR3 here reads CASSVGLAGGSSSYNEQFF. The nucleotides are TGTGCCAGCAGTGTAGGACTAGCGGGGGGGTCCAGCTCCTACAATGAGCAGTTCTTC.